This T cell receptor beta chain was documented in a study of T cell repertoires in cytomegalovirus infection. Across the study: Carrying CMV and the relevant HLA type showed in public TCR beta signatures.

For this clonotype: What it recognizes is unknown. One end of the junction varies from germline; a read error may be responsible.

Study-level results: HLA-C-restricted CMV-specific TCR beta clonotypes were dominant in the ex vivo response. Based on cumulative public TCR beta family frequency, carriers of CMV plus the relevant HLA were identified.

A single record per CDR3 protein comes from TCRdb applying MiXCR to the reads. The table shows under 200,000 distinct CDR3 sequences, with less than 25% occurring only once. This material consisted of CD8+ T cells from cultured PBMCs, taken from culture after CMV antigen stimulation. The sequence was obtained from a human donor in good health (CMV status not recorded). Some clones in this sample may be carry-over from other donors' samples.

For the CDR3, the DNA is TGTGCCACCAGCGGAGAAGAAAAGGCCTACAATGAGCAGTTCTTC. Residues: CATSGEEKAYNEQFF. V is TRBV15 and J is TRBJ2-1; D is unresolved. Per germline, CDR1 LNHNV and CDR2 YYDKDF (reference sequence). The CDR3 covers 15 residues.